A single T cell receptor (beta chain) is shown here with its context. The data were obtained in a study of blood T cell repertoires in COVID-19. Sequencing was performed with immunoSEQ multiplex PCR; in TCRdb, only in-frame clones are kept and a portion is missing. The sample lists 150,000 or so clones, around 91% occurring once. Sequencing used peripheral blood. This sequence was found in a man between 18 and 35 years old with COVID-19, enrolled during active disease.

The CDR3 loop is CASGPGLALYEQYF. The CDR3 nucleotides read TGTGCCAGCGGCCCAGGACTAGCGCTCTACGAGCAGTACTTC. V and J are TRBV2 and TRBJ2-7, with 9 bases matching TRBD2. This CDR3 has 14 amino acids. The J segment lost 3 bases and the V segment lost 8 bases, leaving 8 bases of the junction unmatched. The V gene's germline CDR1 is SNHLY and CDR2 FYNNEI.